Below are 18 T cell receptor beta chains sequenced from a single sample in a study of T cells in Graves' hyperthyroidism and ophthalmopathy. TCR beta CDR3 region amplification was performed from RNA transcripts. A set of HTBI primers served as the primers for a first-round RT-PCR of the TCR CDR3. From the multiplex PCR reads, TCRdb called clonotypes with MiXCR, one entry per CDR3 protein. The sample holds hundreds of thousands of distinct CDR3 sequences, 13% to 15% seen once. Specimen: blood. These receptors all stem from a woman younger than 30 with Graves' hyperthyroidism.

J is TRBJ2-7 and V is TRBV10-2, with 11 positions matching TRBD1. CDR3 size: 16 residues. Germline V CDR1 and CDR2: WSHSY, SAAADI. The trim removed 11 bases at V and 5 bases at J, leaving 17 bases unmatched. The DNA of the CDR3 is TGCGCCGGAAAAAAGTTGGGGACAGGGGGGTTCCACGAGCAGTACTTC. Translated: CAGKKLGTGGFHEQYF.

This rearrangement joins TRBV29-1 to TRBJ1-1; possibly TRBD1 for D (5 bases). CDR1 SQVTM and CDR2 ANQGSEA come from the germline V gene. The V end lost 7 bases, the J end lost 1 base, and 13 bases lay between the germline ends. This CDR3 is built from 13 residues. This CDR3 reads CSAGVGRNTEAFF. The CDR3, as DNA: TGCAGCGCGGGGGTGGGGAGGAACACTGAAGCTTTCTTT.

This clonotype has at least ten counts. DNA for the CDR3: TGTGCCAGCACCCTTGCCGGCCATGGAGTCGAGCAGTACTTC. Its protein product is CASTLAGHGVEQYF. This rearrangement joins TRBV12-3 or TRBV12-4 to TRBJ2-7, with unresolved D. The CDR3 has 14 residues. V lost 7 bases and J 6 bases, leaving 19 bases between the germline ends.

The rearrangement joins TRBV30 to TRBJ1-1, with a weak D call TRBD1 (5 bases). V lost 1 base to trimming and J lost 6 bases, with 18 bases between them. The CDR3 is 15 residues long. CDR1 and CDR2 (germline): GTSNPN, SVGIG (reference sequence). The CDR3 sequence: CAWSALGRGSPEAFF. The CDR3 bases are TGTGCCTGGAGTGCATTGGGACGGGGAAGCCCTGAAGCTTTCTTT.

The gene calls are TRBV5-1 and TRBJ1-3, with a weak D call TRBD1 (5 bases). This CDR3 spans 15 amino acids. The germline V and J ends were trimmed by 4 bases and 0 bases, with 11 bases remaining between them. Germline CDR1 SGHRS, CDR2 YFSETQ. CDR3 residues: CASSPGGISGNTIYF. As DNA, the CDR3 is TGCGCCAGCAGCCCGGGGGGAATCTCTGGAAACACCATATATTTT.

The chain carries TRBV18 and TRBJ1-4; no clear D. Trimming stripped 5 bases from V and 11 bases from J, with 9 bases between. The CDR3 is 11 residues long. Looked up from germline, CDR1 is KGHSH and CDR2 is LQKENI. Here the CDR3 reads CASSSGGKLFF. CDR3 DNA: TGTGCCAGCTCATCCGGAGGGAAACTGTTTTTT.

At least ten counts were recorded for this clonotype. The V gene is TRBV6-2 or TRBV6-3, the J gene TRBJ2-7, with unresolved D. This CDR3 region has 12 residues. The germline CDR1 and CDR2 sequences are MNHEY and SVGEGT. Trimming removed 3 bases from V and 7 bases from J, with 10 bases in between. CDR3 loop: CASSYNLREQYF. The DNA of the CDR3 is TGTGCCAGCAGTTATAACCTAAGGGAGCAGTACTTC.

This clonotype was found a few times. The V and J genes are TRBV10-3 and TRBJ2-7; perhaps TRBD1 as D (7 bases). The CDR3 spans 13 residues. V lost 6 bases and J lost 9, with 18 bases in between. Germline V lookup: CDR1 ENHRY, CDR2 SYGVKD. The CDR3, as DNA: TGTGCCATCAGACCAAAAGACAGGGAGGTGCAGTACTTC. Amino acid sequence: CAIRPKDREVQYF.

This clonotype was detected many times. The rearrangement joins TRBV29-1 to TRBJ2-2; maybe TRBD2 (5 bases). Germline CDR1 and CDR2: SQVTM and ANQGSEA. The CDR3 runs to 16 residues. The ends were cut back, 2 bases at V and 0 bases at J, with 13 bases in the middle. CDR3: CSVEFNEGSNTGELFF. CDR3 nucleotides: TGCAGCGTTGAATTCAACGAGGGTTCGAACACCGGGGAGCTGTTTTTT.

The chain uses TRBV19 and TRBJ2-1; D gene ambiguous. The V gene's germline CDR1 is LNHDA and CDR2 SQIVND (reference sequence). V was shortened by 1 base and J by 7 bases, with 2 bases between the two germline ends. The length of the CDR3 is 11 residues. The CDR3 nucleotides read TGTGCCAGTAGTATAGGGAATGAGCAGTTCTTC. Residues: CASSIGNEQFF.

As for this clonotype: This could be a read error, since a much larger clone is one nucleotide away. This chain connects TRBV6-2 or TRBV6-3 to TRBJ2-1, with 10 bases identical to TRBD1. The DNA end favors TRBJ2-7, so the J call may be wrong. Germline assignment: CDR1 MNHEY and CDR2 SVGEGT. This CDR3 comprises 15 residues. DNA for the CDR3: TGTGCCACTTTTTCCGGGACAGGGGAATACAATGAGCAGTACTTC. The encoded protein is CATFSGTGEYNEQYF.

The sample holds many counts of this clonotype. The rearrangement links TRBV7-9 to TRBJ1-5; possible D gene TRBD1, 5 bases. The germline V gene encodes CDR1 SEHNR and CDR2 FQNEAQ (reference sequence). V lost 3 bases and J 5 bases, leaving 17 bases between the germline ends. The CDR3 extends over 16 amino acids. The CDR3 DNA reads TGTGCCAGCAGCTTCCGCGGAGGGGTACTCGATCAGCCCCAGCATTTT. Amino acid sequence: CASSFRGGVLDQPQHF.

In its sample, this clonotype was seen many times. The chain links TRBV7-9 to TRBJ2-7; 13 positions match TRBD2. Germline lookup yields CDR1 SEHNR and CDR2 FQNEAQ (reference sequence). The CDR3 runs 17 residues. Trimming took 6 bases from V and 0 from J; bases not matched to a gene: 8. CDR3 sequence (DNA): TGTGCCAGCAGTCTCAGGACTAGCGGGAGCTCCTCCTACGAGCAGTACTTC. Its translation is CASSLRTSGSSSYEQYF.

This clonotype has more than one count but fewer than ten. DNA for the CDR3: TGTGCCAGCAGCTTCCGGGACAGAAGCTCCTACGAGCAGTACTTC. Translation gives CASSFRDRSSYEQYF. This sequence joins TRBV7-8 and TRBJ2-7; 7 positions match TRBD1. The germline gives CDR1 SGHVS, CDR2 FQNEAQ. The trim removed 3 bases at V and 0 bases at J, leaving 5 bases unmatched. The CDR3 totals 15 residues.

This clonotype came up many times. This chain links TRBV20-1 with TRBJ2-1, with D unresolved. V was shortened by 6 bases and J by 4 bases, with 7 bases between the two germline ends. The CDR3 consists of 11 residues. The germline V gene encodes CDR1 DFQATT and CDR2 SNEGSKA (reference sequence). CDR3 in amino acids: CSAPTYNEQFF. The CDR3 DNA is TGCAGTGCGCCGACTTACAATGAGCAGTTCTTC.

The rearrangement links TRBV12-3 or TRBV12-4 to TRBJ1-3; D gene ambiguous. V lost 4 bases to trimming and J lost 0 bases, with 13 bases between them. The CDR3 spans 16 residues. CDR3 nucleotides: TGTGCCAGCAGTTGGGATAGAGTCCTCTCTGGAAACACCATATATTTT. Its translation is CASSWDRVLSGNTIYF.

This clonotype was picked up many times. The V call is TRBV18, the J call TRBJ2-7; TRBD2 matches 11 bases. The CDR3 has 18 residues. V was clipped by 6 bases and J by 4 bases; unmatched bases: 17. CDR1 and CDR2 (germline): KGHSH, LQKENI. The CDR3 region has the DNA TGTGCCAGCTCTCCCGGGACTAGCGGCACAATTAAAGATTACGAGCAGTACTTC. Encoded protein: CASSPGTSGTIKDYEQYF.

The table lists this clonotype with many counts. The CDR3 region is CASSATSGNYNEQFF. DNA of the CDR3: TGTGCCAGCAGCGCGACTAGCGGAAATTACAATGAGCAGTTCTTC. The chain links TRBV7-9 to TRBJ2-1; the match to TRBD2 covers 9 bases. The CDR3 contains 15 residues. Germline CDR1 and CDR2: SEHNR and FQNEAQ (reference sequence). The V segment lost 5 bases and the J segment 4 bases; nucleotides outside the gene matches: 6.